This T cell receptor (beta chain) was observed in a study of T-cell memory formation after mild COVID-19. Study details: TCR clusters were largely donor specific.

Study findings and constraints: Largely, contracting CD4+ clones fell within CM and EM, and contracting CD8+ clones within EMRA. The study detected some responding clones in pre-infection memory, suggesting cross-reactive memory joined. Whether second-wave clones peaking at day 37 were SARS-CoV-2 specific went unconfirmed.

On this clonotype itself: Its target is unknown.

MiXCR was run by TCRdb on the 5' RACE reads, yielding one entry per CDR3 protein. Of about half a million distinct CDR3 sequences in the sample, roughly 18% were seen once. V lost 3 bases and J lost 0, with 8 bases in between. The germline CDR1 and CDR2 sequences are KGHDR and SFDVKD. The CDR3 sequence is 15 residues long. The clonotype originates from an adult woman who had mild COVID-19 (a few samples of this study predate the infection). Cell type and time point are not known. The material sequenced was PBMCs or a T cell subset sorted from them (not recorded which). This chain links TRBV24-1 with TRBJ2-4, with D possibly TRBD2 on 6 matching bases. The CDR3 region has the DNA TGTGCCACCAGTGATGCGGGATTAGCCAAAAACATTCAGTACTTC. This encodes CATSDAGLAKNIQYF.